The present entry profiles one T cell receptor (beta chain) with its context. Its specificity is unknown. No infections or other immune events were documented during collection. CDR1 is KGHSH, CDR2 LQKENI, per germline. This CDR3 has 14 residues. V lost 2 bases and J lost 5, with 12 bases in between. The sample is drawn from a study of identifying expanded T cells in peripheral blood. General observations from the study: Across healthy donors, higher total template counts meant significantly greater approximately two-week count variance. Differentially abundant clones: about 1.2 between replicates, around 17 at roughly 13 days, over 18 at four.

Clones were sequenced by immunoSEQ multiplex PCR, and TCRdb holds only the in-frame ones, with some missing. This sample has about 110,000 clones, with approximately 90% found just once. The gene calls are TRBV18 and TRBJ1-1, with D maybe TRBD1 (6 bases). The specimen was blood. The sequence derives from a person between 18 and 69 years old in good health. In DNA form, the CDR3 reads TGTGCCAGCTCACCAGTACAGGGAAGAACTGAAGCTTTCTTT. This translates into CASSPVQGRTEAFF.